Below are 18 T cell receptor beta chains sequenced from a single sample in a study of OX40 agonist ivuxolimab in advanced cancers. TCRdb keeps only in-frame clones here, not all; method: immunoSEQ multiplex PCR. The sample consists of some 100,000 clones, under 90% of them appearing once. The source was CD4+ or CD8+ T cells sorted from blood, collected in a trial of the OX40 agonist ivuxolimab. Receptors were obtained from an adult with an advanced solid tumor such as melanoma, head and neck, liver or kidney cancer.

V gene TRBV30 combines with J gene TRBJ2-3; possible D gene TRBD2, 6 bases. Germline CDR1 and CDR2: GTSNPN and SVGIG (reference sequence). The CDR3 covers 16 residues. Trimming took 3 bases from V and 0 from J, leaving 16 bases between them. DNA for the CDR3: TGTGCCTGGAGCGGGAGACCGCGTTTTAGCACAGATACGCAGTATTTT. Translating gives CAWSGRPRFSTDTQYF.

The chain employs TRBV12-5 and TRBJ2-1, with TRBD2 matching 10 bases. Looked up from germline, CDR1 is LGHNT and CDR2 is FRNRAP. Trimming took 1 base from V and 9 from J; bases not matched to a gene: 15. The CDR3 loop spans 18 amino acids. CDR3 region: CASGLETHASGRLAEQFF. The CDR3 coding sequence is TGTGCTAGTGGTTTGGAAACCCACGCTAGCGGGAGATTGGCTGAGCAGTTCTTC.

The J gene is TRBJ1-3, the V gene TRBV7-9; 7 bases align to TRBD1. This CDR3 comprises 14 residues. V trimming: 6 bases; J trimming: 4 bases; junction bases outside the gene matches: 6. Per germline, CDR1 SEHNR and CDR2 FQNEAQ (reference sequence). CDR3 region: CASRPQGSGNTIYF. The CDR3 DNA reads TGTGCCAGCAGACCACAGGGGAGCGGAAACACCATATATTTT.

CDR3 nucleotides: TGTGCCATCAAGGGGACAGGGTTCTACAATGAGCAGTTCTTC. Encoded protein: CAIKGTGFYNEQFF. This sequence joins TRBV10-3 and TRBJ2-1; 9 bases fit TRBD1. J lost 3 bases, V lost 7 bases, and 4 bases had no gene match. Germline V gene lookup returns CDR1 ENHRY and CDR2 SYGVKD. CDR3 size: 14 residues.

This chain uses TRBV2 with TRBJ1-5; D uncertain. The CDR3 extends over 13 amino acids. V was clipped by 7 bases and J by 3 bases, with 10 bases between them. CDR1 is SNHLY, CDR2 FYNNEI, per germline. CDR3 protein: CASTRRTNQPQHF. In DNA form, the CDR3 reads TGTGCCAGCACTCGGCGGACCAATCAGCCCCAGCATTTT.

The chain recombines TRBV18 with TRBJ1-5; no clear D gene. V was shortened by 2 bases and J by 3 bases, with 8 bases between the two germline ends. Germline V gene sequence: CDR1 KGHSH, CDR2 LQKENI. There are 14 residues in the CDR3. The CDR3 is CASSPGEANQPQHF. The CDR3 DNA reads as TGTGCCAGCTCACCAGGAGAAGCCAATCAGCCCCAGCATTTT.

The chain has TRBV20-1 and TRBJ1-4; unclear D gene. The CDR3 consists of 11 residues. Between the trimmed V and J ends, which lost 7 bases and 8 bases, there was a span of 11 bases. Germline CDR1 DFQATT, CDR2 SNEGSKA (reference sequence). The CDR3 loop is CSVWVQEKLFF. As DNA, the CDR3 is TGCAGTGTGTGGGTTCAGGAAAAACTGTTTTTT.

The rearrangement joins TRBV5-1 to TRBJ2-1, with 9 bases identical to TRBD2. Trimming removed 0 bases from V and 8 bases from J; junction bases left unmatched: 6. The V gene's germline CDR1 is SGHRS and CDR2 YFSETQ. This CDR3 is 15 amino acids long. The CDR3 DNA reads as TGCGCCAGCAGCTTGGGCCTAGCGGGAATCGATGAGCAGTTCTTC. Its translation is CASSLGLAGIDEQFF. Complete variable domain (other parts from reference TRBV5-1 and TRBJ2-1): KAGVTQTPRYLIKTRGQQVTLSCSPISGHRSVSWYQQTPGQGLQFLFEYFSETQRNKGNFPGRFSGRQFSNSRSEMNVSTLELGDSALYLCASSLGLAGIDEQFFGPGTRLTVL.

The J gene is TRBJ1-2, the V gene TRBV6-4, with TRBD1 matching 10 bases. The CDR3 loop spans 15 amino acids. The ends lost 10 bases at V and 4 bases at J; junction bases unmatched: 12. The germline gives CDR1 MRHNA, CDR2 SNTAGT. CDR3 region: CAITGTGDTFYGYTF. The CDR3 DNA reads as TGTGCCATCACCGGGACAGGGGATACTTTCTATGGCTACACCTTC.

The chain employs TRBV28 and TRBJ1-5, with D possibly being TRBD1 (6 bases). The CDR3 extends over 13 amino acids. V was trimmed by 9 bases and J by 1 base, leaving 10 bases between them. Per the germline V gene, CDR1 is MDHEN and CDR2 is SYDVKM. The CDR3 DNA sequence: TGTGCCAGTATACAGGGAAGCAATCAGCCCCAGCATTTT. It yields the protein CASIQGSNQPQHF.

The chain employs TRBV28 and TRBJ1-1, with D tentatively TRBD1 (6 bases). The CDR3 is made up of 11 amino acids. V was trimmed by 5 bases and J by 7 bases, leaving 8 bases between them. Germline-derived CDR1 and CDR2 are MDHEN and SYDVKM. The CDR3 sequence: CASSTGIEAFF. DNA for the CDR3: TGTGCCAGCAGTACAGGGATTGAAGCTTTCTTT.

This clone has just one count. The CDR3 sequence: CASSLHTSGRAGGDTQYF. In nucleotides, the CDR3 is TGCGCCAGCAGCCTGCACACTAGCGGGAGGGCCGGGGGAGATACGCAGTATTTT. The V call is TRBV5-1, the J call TRBJ2-3; TRBD2 matches 13 bases. J was trimmed by 5 bases and V by 4 bases; bases with no gene match: 13. Germline values: CDR1 SGHRS, CDR2 YFSETQ. The CDR3 has 18 amino acids.

This clone was counted a single time. CDR3 sequence (DNA): TGTGCCAGCAGATCCGGGACGACCAACTTCGCCATATATTTT. As protein: CASRSGTTNFAIYF. The J gene is TRBJ1-3, the V gene TRBV28; tentatively, D is TRBD1 (5 bases). This CDR3 region has 14 residues. V was pared by 6 bases and J by 11 bases, with 20 bases between. Germline V gene sequence: CDR1 MDHEN, CDR2 SYDVKM.

The V and J genes are TRBV27 and TRBJ2-7; 10 nucleotides agree with TRBD2. The CDR3 runs 14 residues. With V trimmed by 0 bases and J by 5 bases, 1 base remained unmatched. Per germline, CDR1 MNHEY and CDR2 SMNVEV (reference sequence). CDR3 bases: TGTGCCAGCAGTTTATCGCTAGCGGGAGACGAGCAGTACTTC. Translating it yields CASSLSLAGDEQYF.

This clone was observed a handful of times. The chain uses TRBV4-2 and TRBJ1-1; D is uncertain. Between the trimmed V and J ends, which lost 3 bases and 0 bases, there was a span of 8 bases. Germline CDR1 is LGHNA and CDR2 is YNFKEQ. The CDR3 contains 14 residues. The CDR3 DNA follows: TGTGCCAGCAGCCAGGACCAGATGAACACTGAAGCTTTCTTT. It translates to CASSQDQMNTEAFF.

V is TRBV18 and J is TRBJ2-6, with 8 bases that match TRBD1. This CDR3 is 17 amino acids long. Germline trimming cut 2 bases from V and 4 bases from J; bases unmatched to any gene: 7. The germline gives CDR1 KGHSH, CDR2 LQKENI. The CDR3 sequence is CASSPGQGGEGANVLTF. Here the CDR3 DNA reads TGTGCCAGCTCACCAGGACAGGGTGGCGAGGGGGCCAACGTCCTGACTTTC. The entire variable domain, with the rest obtained from reference TRBV18 and TRBJ2-6, is as follows: NAGVMQNPRHLVRRRGQEARLRCSPMKGHSHVYWYRQLPEEGLKFMVYLQKENIIDESGMPKERFSAEFPKEGPSILRIQQVVRGDSAAYFCASSPGQGGEGANVLTFGAGSRLTVL.

The J gene is TRBJ2-7, the V gene TRBV7-2; D not certain. CDR1 is SGHTA and CDR2 is FQGNSA in the germline V gene. The germline V and J ends were trimmed by 2 bases and 0 bases, with 11 bases remaining between them. This CDR3 is 15 amino acids long. In DNA form, the CDR3 reads TGTGCCAGCAGCTTATTGGCAGGTAGCTCCTACGAGCAGTACTTC. Its protein product is CASSLLAGSSYEQYF. The variable domain in full, with the rest retrieved from reference TRBV7-2 and TRBJ2-7, is GAGVSQSPSNKVTEKGKDVELRCDPISGHTALYWYRQSLGQGLEFLIYFQGNSAPDKSGLPSDRFSAERTGGSVSTLTIQRTQQEDSAVYLCASSLLAGSSYEQYFGPGTRLTVT.

The gene calls are TRBV2 and TRBJ2-7; D is perhaps TRBD1 or TRBD2 (5 bases each). This CDR3 region has 15 residues. Germline V gives CDR1 SNHLY, CDR2 FYNNEI. V was clipped by 3 bases and J by 4 bases, with 16 bases between them. Here the CDR3 reads CASSEGGGDGYEQYF. CDR3 DNA sequence: TGTGCCAGCAGTGAGGGTGGGGGTGATGGGTACGAGCAGTACTTC.